This T cell receptor (beta chain) appears in the sequencing data of a study of T cells in Graves' hyperthyroidism and ophthalmopathy. Amplified TCR beta CDR3 regions came from RNA transcripts. The HTBI primer set was used in a first-round RT-PCR of the TCR CDR3. TCRdb passed the multiplex PCR reads through MiXCR, listing each CDR3 protein once. This table holds over 300,000 distinct CDR3 sequences, around 15% found once. This clonotype was recorded at least ten times. Its cognate antigen is unknown. Study outcomes and limitations: The model identified upcoming ophthalmopathy a median 6.5 months ahead of onset. Researchers found most expanded thyroid clonotypes above 0.001 in blood as well.

The sequenced material came from blood. This receptor was obtained from a woman between 35 and 50 years old with Graves' ophthalmopathy.

The CDR3 DNA reads TGCGCCAGCAGCTCGGGACAGAGGAGCGATCAGCCCCAGCATTTT. It specifies CASSSGQRSDQPQHF. The chain uses TRBV5-1 and TRBJ1-5; 7 positions match TRBD1. Germline trimming cut 3 bases from V and 5 bases from J; bases unmatched to any gene: 8. The CDR3 extends over 15 amino acids. Germline-derived CDR1 and CDR2 are SGHRS and YFSETQ. Full variable domain (rest looked up from reference TRBV5-1 and TRBJ1-5): KAGVTQTPRYLIKTRGQQVTLSCSPISGHRSVSWYQQTPGQGLQFLFEYFSETQRNKGNFPGRFSGRQFSNSRSEMNVSTLELGDSALYLCASSSGQRSDQPQHFGDGTRLSIL.